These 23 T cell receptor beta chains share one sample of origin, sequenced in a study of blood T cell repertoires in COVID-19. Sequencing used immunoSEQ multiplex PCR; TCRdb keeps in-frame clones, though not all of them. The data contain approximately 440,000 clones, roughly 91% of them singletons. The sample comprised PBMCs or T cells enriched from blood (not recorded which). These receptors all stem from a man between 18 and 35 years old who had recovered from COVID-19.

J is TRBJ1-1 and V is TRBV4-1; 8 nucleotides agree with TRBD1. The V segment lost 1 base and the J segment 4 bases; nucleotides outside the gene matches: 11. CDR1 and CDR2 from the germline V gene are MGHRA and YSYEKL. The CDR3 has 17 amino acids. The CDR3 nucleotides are TGCGCCAGCAGCCAAGGCGGCCAGGGGGCGAGATCCACTGAAGCTTTCTTT. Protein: CASSQGGQGARSTEAFF.

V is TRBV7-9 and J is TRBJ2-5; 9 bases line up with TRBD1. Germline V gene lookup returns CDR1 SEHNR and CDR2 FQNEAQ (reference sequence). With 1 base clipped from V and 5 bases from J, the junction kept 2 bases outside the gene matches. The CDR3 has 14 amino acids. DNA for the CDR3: TGTGCCAGCAGCTTAGAGGGGACAGGGGAGACCCAGTACTTC. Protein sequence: CASSLEGTGETQYF.

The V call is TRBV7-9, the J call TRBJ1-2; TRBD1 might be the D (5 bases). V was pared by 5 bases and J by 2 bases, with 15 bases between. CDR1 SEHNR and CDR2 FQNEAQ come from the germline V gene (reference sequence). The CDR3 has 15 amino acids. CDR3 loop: CASSHEAGSNYGYTF. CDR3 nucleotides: TGTGCCAGCAGCCACGAGGCAGGGTCCAACTATGGCTACACCTTC.

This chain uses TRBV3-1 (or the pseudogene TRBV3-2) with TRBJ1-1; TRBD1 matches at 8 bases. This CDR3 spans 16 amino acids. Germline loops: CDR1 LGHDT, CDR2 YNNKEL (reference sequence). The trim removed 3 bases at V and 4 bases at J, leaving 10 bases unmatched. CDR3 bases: TGTGCCAGCAGCCAGTTAGGTGGGACAGGAGGCACTGAAGCTTTCTTT. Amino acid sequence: CASSQLGGTGGTEAFF.

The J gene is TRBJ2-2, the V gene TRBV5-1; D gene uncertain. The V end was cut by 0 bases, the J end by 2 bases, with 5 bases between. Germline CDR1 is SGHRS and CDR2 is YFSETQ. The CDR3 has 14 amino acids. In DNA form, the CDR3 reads TGCGCCAGCAGCTTGGCCCTAAACACCGGGGAGCTGTTTTTT. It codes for CASSLALNTGELFF.

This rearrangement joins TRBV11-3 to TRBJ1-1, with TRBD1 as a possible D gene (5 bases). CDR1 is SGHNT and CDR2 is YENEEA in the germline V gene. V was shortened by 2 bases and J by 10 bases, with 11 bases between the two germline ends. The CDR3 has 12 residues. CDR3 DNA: TGTGCCAGCAGCTTACCGACAGTCGGAGCTTTCTTT. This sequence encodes CASSLPTVGAFF.

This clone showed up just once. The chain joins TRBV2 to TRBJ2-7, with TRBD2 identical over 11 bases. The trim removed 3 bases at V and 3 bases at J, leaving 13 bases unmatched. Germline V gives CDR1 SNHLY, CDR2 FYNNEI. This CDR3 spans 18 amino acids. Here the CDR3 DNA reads TGTGCCAGCAGTGATATAGGGACTAGCGGAGGGGATGACTACGAGCAGTACTTC. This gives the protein CASSDIGTSGGDDYEQYF.

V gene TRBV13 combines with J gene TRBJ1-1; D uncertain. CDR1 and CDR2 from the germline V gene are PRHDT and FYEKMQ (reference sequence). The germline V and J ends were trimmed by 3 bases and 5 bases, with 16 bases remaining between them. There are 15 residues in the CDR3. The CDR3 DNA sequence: TGTGCCAGCAGCTTGTCCTCGGGAGGGAATACTGAAGCTTTCTTT. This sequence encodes CASSLSSGGNTEAFF.

CDR3 loop: CASSQAPGGADDYGYTF. The DNA for the CDR3 is TGCGCCAGCAGCCAAGCCCCAGGCGGGGCGGACGACTATGGCTACACCTTC. The chain combines TRBV4-1 with TRBJ1-2, with D tentatively TRBD1 (5 bases). Germline V gene sequence: CDR1 MGHRA, CDR2 YSYEKL. The CDR3 sequence is 17 residues long. Trimming took 1 base from V and 3 from J, leaving 18 bases between them.

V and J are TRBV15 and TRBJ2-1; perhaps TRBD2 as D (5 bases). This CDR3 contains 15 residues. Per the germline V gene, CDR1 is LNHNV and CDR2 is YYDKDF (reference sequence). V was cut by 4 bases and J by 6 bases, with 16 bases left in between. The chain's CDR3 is CATSNRTGNFNEQFF. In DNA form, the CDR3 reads TGTGCCACCAGCAACCGGACTGGGAACTTCAATGAGCAGTTCTTC.

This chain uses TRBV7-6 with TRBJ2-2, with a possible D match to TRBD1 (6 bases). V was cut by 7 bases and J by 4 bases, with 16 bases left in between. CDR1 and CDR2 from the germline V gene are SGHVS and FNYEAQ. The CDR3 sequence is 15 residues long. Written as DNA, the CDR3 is TGTGCCAGCACCTTCCAGGGGAGTAGCACCGGGGAGCTGTTTTTT. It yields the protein CASTFQGSSTGELFF.

The CDR3: CASSWGGEQFF. CDR3 nucleotides: TGTGCCAGCAGCTGGGGGGGTGAGCAGTTCTTC. V gene TRBV11-2 combines with J gene TRBJ2-1, with 7 bases lining up with TRBD2. This CDR3 has 11 residues. Germline V gene sequence: CDR1 SGHAT, CDR2 FQNNGV. V dropped 4 bases and J dropped 9; count of bases not matched to a gene: 0.

The CDR3 is CASSLGTSTDTQYF. The CDR3 nucleotides read TGTGCCAGCAGCTTGGGGACTAGCACAGATACGCAGTATTTT. The chain carries TRBV5-4 and TRBJ2-3; the D gene is possibly TRBD2 (5 bases). The germline CDR1 and CDR2 sequences are SGHNT and YYREEE (reference sequence). V lost 0 bases and J lost 0, with 5 bases in between. The CDR3 spans 14 residues.

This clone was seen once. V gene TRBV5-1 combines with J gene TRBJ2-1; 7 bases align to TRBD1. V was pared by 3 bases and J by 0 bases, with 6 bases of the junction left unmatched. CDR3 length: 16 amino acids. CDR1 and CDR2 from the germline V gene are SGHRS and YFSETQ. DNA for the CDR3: TGCGCCAGCAGCTCGGGACAGTTGAGCTCCTACAATGAGCAGTTCTTC. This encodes CASSSGQLSSYNEQFF.

The CDR3 spells CASSPGGISEKLFF. The CDR3 coding sequence is TGCGCCAGCAGCCCTGGGGGGATTAGTGAAAAACTGTTTTTT. J is TRBJ1-4 and V is TRBV5-1; D might be TRBD1 (5 bases). The CDR3 length is 14 residues. V was clipped by 4 bases and J by 7 bases, with 14 bases between them. CDR1 is SGHRS, CDR2 YFSETQ, per germline. Using reference TRBV5-1 and TRBJ1-4 for the parts outside the CDR3, the full variable domain is KAGVTQTPRYLIKTRGQQVTLSCSPISGHRSVSWYQQTPGQGLQFLFEYFSETQRNKGNFPGRFSGRQFSNSRSEMNVSTLELGDSALYLCASSPGGISEKLFFGSGTQLSVL.

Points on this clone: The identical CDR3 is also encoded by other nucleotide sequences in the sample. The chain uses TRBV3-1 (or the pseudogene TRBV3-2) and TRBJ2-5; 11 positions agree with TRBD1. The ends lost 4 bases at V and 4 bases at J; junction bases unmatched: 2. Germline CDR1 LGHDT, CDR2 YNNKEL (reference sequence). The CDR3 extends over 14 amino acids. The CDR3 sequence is CASSPGTGGETQYF. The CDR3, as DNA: TGTGCCAGCAGCCCTGGGACAGGGGGAGAGACCCAGTACTTC.

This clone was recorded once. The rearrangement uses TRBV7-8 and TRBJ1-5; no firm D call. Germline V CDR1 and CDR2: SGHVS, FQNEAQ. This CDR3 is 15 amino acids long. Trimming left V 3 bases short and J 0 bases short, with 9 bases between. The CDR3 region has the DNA TGTGCCAGCAGCTTCCTTGCGGGTAGCAATCAGCCCCAGCATTTT. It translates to CASSFLAGSNQPQHF.

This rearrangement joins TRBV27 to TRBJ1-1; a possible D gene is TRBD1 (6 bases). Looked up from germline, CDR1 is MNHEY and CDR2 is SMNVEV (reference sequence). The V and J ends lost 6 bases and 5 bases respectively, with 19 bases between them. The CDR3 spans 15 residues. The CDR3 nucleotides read TGTGCCAGCAGACCTACAGGGTTGGTGGGGACTGAAGCTTTCTTT. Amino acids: CASRPTGLVGTEAFF.

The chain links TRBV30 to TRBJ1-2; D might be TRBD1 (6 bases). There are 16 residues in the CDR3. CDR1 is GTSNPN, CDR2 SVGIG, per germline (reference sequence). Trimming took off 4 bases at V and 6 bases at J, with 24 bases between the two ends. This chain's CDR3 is CAWTLRGRGVEDGYTF. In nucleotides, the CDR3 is TGTGCCTGGACCCTGCGGGGGAGGGGGGTAGAGGATGGCTACACCTTC. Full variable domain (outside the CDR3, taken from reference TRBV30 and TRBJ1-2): SQTIHQWPATLVQPVGSPLSLECTVEGTSNPNLYWYRQAAGRGLQLLFYSVGIGQISSEVPQNLSASRPQDRQFILSSKKLLLSDSGFYLCAWTLRGRGVEDGYTFGSGTRLTVV.

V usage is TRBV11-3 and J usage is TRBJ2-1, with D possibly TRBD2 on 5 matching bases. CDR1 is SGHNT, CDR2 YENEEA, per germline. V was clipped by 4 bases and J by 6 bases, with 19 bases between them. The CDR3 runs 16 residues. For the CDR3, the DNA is TGTGCCAGCAGCTCCCAGTTAGAGGACTCTCTCAATGAGCAGTTCTTC. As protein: CASSSQLEDSLNEQFF. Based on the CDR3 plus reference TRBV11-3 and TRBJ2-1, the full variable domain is EAGVVQSPRYKIIEKKQPVAFWCNPISGHNTLYWYLQNLGQGPELLIRYENEEAVDDSQLPKDRFSAERLKGVDSTLKIQPAELGDSAVYLCASSSQLEDSLNEQFFGPGTRLTVL.

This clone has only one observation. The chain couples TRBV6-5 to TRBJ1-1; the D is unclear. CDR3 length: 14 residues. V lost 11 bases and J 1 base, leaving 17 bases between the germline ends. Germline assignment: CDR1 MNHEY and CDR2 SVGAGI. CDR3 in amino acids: CAPVIGRENTEAFF. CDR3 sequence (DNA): TGTGCCCCAGTCATCGGTCGGGAGAACACTGAAGCTTTCTTT.

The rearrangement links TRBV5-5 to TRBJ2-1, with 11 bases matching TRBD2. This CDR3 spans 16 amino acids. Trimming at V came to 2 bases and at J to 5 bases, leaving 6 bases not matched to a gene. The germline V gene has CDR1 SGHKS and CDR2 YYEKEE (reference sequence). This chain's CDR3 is CASSFVIAGGNNEQFF. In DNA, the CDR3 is TGTGCCAGCAGCTTTGTCATAGCGGGGGGGAACAATGAGCAGTTCTTC. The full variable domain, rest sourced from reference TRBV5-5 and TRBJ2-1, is DAGVTQSPTHLIKTRGQQVTLRCSPISGHKSVSWYQQVLGQGPQFIFQYYEKEERGRGNFPDRFSARQFPNYSSELNVNALLLGDSALYLCASSFVIAGGNNEQFFGPGTRLTVL.

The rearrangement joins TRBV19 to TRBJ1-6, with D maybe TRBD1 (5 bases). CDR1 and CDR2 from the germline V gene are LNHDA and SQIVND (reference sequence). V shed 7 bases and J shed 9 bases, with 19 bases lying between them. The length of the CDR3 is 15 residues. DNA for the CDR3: TGTGCCAGTACCACAACGCGGGGGATTGGTTCACCCCTCCACTTT. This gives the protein CASTTTRGIGSPLHF.